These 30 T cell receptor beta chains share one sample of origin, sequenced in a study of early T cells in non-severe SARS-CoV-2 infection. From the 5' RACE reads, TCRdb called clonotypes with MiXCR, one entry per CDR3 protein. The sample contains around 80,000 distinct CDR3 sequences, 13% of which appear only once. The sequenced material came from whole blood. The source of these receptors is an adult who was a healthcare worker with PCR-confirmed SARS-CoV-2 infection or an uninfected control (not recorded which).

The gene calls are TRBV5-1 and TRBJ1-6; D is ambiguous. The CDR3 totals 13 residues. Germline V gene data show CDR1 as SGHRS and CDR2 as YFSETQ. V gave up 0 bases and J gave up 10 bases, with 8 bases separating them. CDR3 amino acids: CASSLANWSPLHF. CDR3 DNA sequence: TGCGCCAGCAGCTTGGCCAACTGGTCACCCCTCCACTTT.

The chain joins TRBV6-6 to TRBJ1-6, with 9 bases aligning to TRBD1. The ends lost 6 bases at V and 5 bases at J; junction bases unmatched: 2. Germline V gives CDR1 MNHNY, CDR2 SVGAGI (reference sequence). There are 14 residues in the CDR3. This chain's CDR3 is CASSRDRDNSPLHF. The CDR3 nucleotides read TGTGCCAGCAGCCGGGACAGGGATAATTCACCCCTCCACTTT.

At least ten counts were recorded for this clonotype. DNA for the CDR3: TGCAGTGCTAGAGATCAGGCAGGGTATTCTGAAAAACTGTTTTTT. Amino acids: CSARDQAGYSEKLFF. This chain joins TRBV20-1 and TRBJ1-4; a possible D gene is TRBD1 (5 bases). Per germline, CDR1 DFQATT and CDR2 SNEGSKA (reference sequence). Trimming shortened V by 0 bases and J by 7 bases, and 15 bases separated the two germline ends. This CDR3 is 15 amino acids long.

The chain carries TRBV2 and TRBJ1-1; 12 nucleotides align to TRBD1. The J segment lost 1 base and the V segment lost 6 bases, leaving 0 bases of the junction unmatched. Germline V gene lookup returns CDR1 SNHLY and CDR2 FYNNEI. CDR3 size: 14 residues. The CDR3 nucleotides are TGTGCCAGCAGGGGACAGGGGGCGAACACTGAAGCTTTCTTT. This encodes CASRGQGANTEAFF.

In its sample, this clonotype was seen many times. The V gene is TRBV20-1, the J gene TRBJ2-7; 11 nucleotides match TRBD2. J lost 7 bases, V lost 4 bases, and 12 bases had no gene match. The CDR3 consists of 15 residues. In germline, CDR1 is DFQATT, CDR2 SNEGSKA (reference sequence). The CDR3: CSAISIAGGPGEQYF. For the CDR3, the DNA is TGCAGTGCTATAAGTATAGCGGGAGGGCCGGGGGAGCAGTACTTC.

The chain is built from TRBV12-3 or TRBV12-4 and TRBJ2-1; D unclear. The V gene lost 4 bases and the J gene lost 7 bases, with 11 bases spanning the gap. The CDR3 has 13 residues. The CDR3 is CASSSLPYNEQFF. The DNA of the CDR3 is TGTGCCAGCAGTTCCCTACCATATAATGAGCAGTTCTTC.

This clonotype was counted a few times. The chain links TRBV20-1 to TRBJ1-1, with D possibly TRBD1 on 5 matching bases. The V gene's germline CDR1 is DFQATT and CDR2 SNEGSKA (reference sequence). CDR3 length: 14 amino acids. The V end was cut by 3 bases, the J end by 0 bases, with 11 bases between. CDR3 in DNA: TGCAGTGCTAGGGGGGGACCCCTGAACACTGAAGCTTTCTTT. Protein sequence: CSARGGPLNTEAFF.

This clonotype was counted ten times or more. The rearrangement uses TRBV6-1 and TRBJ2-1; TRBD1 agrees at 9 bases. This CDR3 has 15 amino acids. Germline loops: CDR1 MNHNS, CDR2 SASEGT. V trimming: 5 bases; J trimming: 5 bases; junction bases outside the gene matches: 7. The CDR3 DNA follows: TGTGCCAGCAGTAAACAGGGGGCGCTTAACAATGAGCAGTTCTTC. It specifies CASSKQGALNNEQFF.

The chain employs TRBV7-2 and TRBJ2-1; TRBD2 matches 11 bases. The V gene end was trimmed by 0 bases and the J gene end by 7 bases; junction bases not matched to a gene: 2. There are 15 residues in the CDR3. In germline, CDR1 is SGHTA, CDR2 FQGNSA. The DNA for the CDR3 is TGTGCCAGCAGCTTAGCCCCTAGCGGGGGGAATGAGCAGTTCTTC. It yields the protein CASSLAPSGGNEQFF.

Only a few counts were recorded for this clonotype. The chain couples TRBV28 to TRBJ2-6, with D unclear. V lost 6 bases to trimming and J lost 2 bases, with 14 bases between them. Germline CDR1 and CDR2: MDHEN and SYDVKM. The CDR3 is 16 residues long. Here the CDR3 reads CASRGTSPAGANVLTF. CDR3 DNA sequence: TGTGCCAGCAGGGGAACGAGCCCGGCTGGGGCCAACGTCCTGACTTTC. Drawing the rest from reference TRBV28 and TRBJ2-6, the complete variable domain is DVKVTQSSRYLVKRTGEKVFLECVQDMDHENMFWYRQDPGLGLRLIYFSYDVKMKEKGDIPEGYSVSREKKERFSLILESASTNQTSMYLCASRGTSPAGANVLTFGAGSRLTVL.

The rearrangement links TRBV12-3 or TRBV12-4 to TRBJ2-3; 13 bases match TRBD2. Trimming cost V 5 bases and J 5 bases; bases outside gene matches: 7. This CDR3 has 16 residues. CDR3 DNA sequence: TGTGCCAGCAGTCTACTAGCGGGGGGGCCAGTAGATACGCAGTATTTT. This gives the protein CASSLLAGGPVDTQYF.

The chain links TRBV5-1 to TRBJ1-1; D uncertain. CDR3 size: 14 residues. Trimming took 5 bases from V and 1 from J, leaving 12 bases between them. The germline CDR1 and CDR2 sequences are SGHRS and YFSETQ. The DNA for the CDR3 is TGCGCCAGCAGATCCCCAGACGGGAACACTGAAGCTTTCTTT. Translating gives CASRSPDGNTEAFF.

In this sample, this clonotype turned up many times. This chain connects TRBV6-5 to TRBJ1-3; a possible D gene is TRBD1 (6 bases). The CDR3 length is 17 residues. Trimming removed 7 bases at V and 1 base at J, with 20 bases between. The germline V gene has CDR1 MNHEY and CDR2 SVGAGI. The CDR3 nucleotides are TGTGCCAGCACCCTAGGGCCTCAGGGGTCTTCTGGAAACACCATATATTTT. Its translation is CASTLGPQGSSGNTIYF.

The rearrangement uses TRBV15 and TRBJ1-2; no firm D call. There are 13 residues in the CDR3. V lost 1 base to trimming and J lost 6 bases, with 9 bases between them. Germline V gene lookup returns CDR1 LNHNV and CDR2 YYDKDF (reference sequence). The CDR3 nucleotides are TGTGCCACCAGCAGAGGAGGTGCTGATGGCTACACCTTC. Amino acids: CATSRGGADGYTF.

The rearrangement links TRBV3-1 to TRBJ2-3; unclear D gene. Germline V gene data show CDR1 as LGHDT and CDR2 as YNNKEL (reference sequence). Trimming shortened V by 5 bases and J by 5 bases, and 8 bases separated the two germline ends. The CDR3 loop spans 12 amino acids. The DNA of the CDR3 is TGTGCCAGCAGCTTCTTAGGAGATACGCAGTATTTT. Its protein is CASSFLGDTQYF.

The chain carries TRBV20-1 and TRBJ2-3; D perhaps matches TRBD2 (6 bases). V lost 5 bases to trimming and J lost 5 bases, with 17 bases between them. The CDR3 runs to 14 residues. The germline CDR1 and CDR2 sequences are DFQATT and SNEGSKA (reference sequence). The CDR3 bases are TGCAGTGCTCCCCGGGACTCCGGAGGAGATACGCAGTATTTT. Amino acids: CSAPRDSGGDTQYF.

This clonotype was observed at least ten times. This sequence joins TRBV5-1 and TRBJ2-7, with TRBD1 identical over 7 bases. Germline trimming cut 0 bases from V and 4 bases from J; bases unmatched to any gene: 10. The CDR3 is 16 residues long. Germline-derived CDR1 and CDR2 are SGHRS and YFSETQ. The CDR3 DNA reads TGCGCCAGCAGCTTGGGGGGACCGGGACAGAAGTACGAGCAGTACTTC. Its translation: CASSLGGPGQKYEQYF.

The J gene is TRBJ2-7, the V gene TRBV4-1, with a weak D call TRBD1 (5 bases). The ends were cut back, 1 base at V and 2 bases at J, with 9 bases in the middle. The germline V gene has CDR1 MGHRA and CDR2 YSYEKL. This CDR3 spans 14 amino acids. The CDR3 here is CASSQGGPPYEQYF. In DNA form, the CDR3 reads TGCGCCAGCAGCCAAGGGGGCCCTCCCTACGAGCAGTACTTC.

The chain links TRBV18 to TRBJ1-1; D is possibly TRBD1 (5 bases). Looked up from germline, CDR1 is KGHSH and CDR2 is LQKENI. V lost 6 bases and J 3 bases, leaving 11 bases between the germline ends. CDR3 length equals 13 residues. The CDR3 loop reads CASSPGGDTEAFF. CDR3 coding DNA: TGTGCCAGCTCCCCTGGAGGGGACACTGAAGCTTTCTTT.

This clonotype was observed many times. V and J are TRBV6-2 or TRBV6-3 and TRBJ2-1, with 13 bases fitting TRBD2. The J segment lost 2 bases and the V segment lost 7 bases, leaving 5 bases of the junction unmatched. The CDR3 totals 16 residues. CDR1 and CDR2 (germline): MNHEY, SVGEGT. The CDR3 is CASISTSGGTYNEQFF. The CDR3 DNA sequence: TGTGCCAGCATCTCGACTAGCGGGGGGACCTACAATGAGCAGTTCTTC.

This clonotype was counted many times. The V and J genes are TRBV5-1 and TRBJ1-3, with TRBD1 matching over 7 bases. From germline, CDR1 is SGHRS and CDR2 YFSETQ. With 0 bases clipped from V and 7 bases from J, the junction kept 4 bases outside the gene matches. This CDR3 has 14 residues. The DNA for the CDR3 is TGCGCCAGCAGCTTGGCACAGGGGAAGAACACCATATATTTT. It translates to CASSLAQGKNTIYF.

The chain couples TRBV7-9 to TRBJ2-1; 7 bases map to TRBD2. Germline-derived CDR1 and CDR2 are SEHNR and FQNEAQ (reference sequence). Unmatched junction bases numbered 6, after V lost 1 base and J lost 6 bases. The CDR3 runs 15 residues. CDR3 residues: CASSLVRREINEQFF. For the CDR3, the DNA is TGTGCCAGCAGCTTAGTTCGGCGGGAGATCAATGAGCAGTTCTTC.

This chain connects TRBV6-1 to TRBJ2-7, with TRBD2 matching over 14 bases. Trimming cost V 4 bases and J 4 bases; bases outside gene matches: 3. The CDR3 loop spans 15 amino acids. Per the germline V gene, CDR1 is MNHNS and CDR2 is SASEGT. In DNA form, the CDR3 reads TGTGCCAGCAGTGTCGGGACTAGCGGGAGTTACGAGCAGTACTTC. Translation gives CASSVGTSGSYEQYF.

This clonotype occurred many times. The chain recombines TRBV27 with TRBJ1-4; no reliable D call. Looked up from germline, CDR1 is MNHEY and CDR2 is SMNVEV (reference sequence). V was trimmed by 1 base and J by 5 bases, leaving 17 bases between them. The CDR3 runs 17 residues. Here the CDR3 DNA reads TGTGCCAGCAGTTTATTGGTCCCTAGAGGCCCCAATGAAAAACTGTTTTTT. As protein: CASSLLVPRGPNEKLFF.

CDR3 amino acids: CASSLASSVNTDTQYF. The CDR3 nucleotides are TGTGCCAGCAGCTTAGCGAGTAGCGTCAACACAGATACGCAGTATTTT. The chain joins TRBV11-2 to TRBJ2-3, with D possibly being TRBD2 (5 bases). This CDR3 is built from 16 residues. Per germline, CDR1 SGHAT and CDR2 FQNNGV. V was trimmed by 1 base and J by 2 bases, leaving 13 bases between them.

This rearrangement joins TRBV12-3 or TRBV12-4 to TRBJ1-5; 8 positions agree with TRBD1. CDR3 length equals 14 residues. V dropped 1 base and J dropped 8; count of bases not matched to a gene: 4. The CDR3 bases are TGTGCCAGCAGTTTAGGCGACAGGGGAGAGCCCCAGCATTTT. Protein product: CASSLGDRGEPQHF.

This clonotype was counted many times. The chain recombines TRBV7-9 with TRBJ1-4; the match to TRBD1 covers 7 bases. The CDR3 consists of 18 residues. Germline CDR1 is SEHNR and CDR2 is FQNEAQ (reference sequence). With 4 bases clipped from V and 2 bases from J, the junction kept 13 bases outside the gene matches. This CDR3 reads CASSSTGISSATNEKLFF. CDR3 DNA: TGTGCCAGCAGCTCGACAGGGATCTCTTCTGCGACTAATGAAAAACTGTTTTTT.

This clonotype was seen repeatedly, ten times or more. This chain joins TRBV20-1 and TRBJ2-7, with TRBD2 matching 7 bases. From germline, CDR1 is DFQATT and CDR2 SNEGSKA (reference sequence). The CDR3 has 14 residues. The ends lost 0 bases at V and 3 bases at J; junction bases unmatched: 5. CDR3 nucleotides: TGCAGTGCTAGAGATGCGGGAGTAGGCTACGAGCAGTACTTC. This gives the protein CSARDAGVGYEQYF.

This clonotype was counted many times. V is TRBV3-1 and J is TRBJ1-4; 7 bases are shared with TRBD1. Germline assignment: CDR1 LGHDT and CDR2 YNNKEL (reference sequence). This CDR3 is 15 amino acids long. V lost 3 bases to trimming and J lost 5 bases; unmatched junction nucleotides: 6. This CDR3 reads CASSHLRDRNEKLFF. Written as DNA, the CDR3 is TGTGCCAGCAGCCATCTCCGGGACAGAAATGAAAAACTGTTTTTT.

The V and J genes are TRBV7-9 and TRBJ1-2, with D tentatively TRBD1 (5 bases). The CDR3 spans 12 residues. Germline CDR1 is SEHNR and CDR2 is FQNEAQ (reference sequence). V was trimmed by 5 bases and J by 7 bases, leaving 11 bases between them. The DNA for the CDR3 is TGTGCCAGCAGCCTTTCAGACAGTGGCTACACCTTC. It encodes CASSLSDSGYTF.